Following are 14 T cell receptor beta chains from one sample sequenced in a study of technical replicates of blood from several donors (dated by TCRdb to between 2016 and 2019). To prepare the library, the immunoSEQ multiplex PCR assay was applied. The source is immuneACCESS, and TCRdb retained only in-frame sequences with V and J called. Part of the clones is not carried over; for the studies checked, unresolved V genes explain less than half of this, and the remainder is unexplained. The sample profile shows around 92,000 clones; 95% of them were found once. The ten biggest clones cover about 0.19% of the sample. Sequencing input: T cells isolated from PBMCs. These receptors originate from a human donor in good health.

In this sample, this clone turned up a few times. V is TRBV10-3 and J is TRBJ1-1; 8 positions agree with TRBD1. Germline values: CDR1 ENHRY, CDR2 SYGVKD. The V gene end was trimmed by 6 bases and the J gene end by 8 bases; junction bases not matched to a gene: 11. CDR3 length: 14 amino acids. The CDR3, as DNA: TGTGCCATCAGCTTAGGACAGGGTGGAGGGGAAGCTTTCTTT. Its translation: CAISLGQGGGEAFF.

This sequence joins TRBV11-2 and TRBJ1-3; D uncertain. In germline, CDR1 is SGHAT, CDR2 FQNNGV. The CDR3 runs to 16 residues. V dropped 2 bases and J dropped 10 bases, with 21 bases sitting between them. The CDR3 protein is CASSLLSGVIGTTIYF. DNA for the CDR3: TGTGCCAGCAGCTTACTCTCTGGAGTTATTGGTACGACCATATATTTT. Drawing the rest from reference TRBV11-2 and TRBJ1-3, the complete variable domain is EAGVAQSPRYKIIEKRQSVAFWCNPISGHATLYWYQQILGQGPKLLIQFQNNGVVDDSQLPKDRFSAERLKGVDSTLKIQPAKLEDSAVYLCASSLLSGVIGTTIYFGEGSWLTVV.

This clone was found once. The chain couples TRBV5-1 to TRBJ2-3; weak D call: TRBD1 (6 bases). In germline, CDR1 is SGHRS, CDR2 YFSETQ. Trimming took 5 bases from V and 4 from J, leaving 14 bases between them. This CDR3 has 14 amino acids. The chain's CDR3 is CASSSRGVADTQYF. CDR3 nucleotides: TGCGCCAGCAGTTCCAGGGGCGTGGCAGATACGCAGTATTTT.

V gene TRBV13 combines with J gene TRBJ2-3; 9 bases agree with TRBD1. CDR1 is PRHDT and CDR2 is FYEKMQ in the germline V gene (reference sequence). J was trimmed by 6 bases and V by 5 bases; bases with no gene match: 6. The CDR3 runs to 14 residues. The CDR3 sequence: CASSPRQGGDTQYF. The DNA of the CDR3 is TGTGCCAGCAGCCCGCGACAGGGGGGCGATACGCAGTATTTT.

V usage is TRBV6-1 and J usage is TRBJ1-5, with no clear D. Germline values: CDR1 MNHNS, CDR2 SASEGT. The CDR3 contains 13 residues. V dropped 2 bases and J dropped 3 bases, with 5 bases sitting between them. DNA of the CDR3: TGTGCCAGCAGTGAACATCCCAATCAGCCCCAGCATTTT. This codes for CASSEHPNQPQHF.

The chain recombines TRBV10-1 with TRBJ2-5, with 10 bases aligning to TRBD1. Germline lookup yields CDR1 WNHNN and CDR2 SYGVQD (reference sequence). V trimming: 3 bases; J trimming: 4 bases; junction bases outside the gene matches: 8. The CDR3 runs 16 residues. This CDR3 is CASSDSGTGERETQYF. The CDR3 nucleotides are TGCGCCAGCAGTGATAGCGGGACAGGGGAACGAGAGACCCAGTACTTC.

This clone was found once. The chain joins TRBV10-1 to TRBJ1-2; tentatively, D is TRBD1 (5 bases). CDR3 length equals 13 residues. Trimming cost V 2 bases and J 4 bases, with 8 bases left between them. CDR1 and CDR2 from the germline V gene are WNHNN and SYGVQD (reference sequence). The CDR3 is CASSEGQGYGYTF. CDR3 sequence (DNA): TGCGCCAGCAGTGAGGGACAAGGCTATGGCTACACCTTC.

J is TRBJ2-5 and V is TRBV6-1; D possibly corresponds to TRBD1 (7 bases). The germline CDR1 and CDR2 sequences are MNHNS and SASEGT. There are 14 residues in the CDR3. V lost 5 bases and J lost 5, with 15 bases in between. CDR3 in DNA: TGTGCCAGCAGTACCCCAGGGGGGAGGGAGACCCAGTACTTC. Protein sequence: CASSTPGGRETQYF.

The chain employs TRBV11-2 and TRBJ2-2; a possible D gene is TRBD2 (6 bases). The CDR3 is 17 amino acids. Germline-derived CDR1 and CDR2 are SGHAT and FQNNGV. V was pared by 4 bases and J by 4 bases, with 19 bases between. Here the CDR3 DNA reads TGTGCCAGCAGCTGGCCCGAGCGGGCCCTTTTCACCGGGGAGCTGTTTTTT. Translated: CASSWPERALFTGELFF. Full variable domain (outside the CDR3, taken from reference TRBV11-2 and TRBJ2-2): EAGVAQSPRYKIIEKRQSVAFWCNPISGHATLYWYQQILGQGPKLLIQFQNNGVVDDSQLPKDRFSAERLKGVDSTLKIQPAKLEDSAVYLCASSWPERALFTGELFFGEGSRLTVL.

V is TRBV5-5 and J is TRBJ1-2; no clear D. V was trimmed by 4 bases and J by 0 bases, leaving 13 bases between them. The CDR3 sequence is 15 residues long. CDR1 is SGHKS, CDR2 YYEKEE, per germline (reference sequence). The CDR3 nucleotides read TGTGCCAGCAGCCCGGGATGGGCTACTAACTATGGCTACACCTTC. This gives the protein CASSPGWATNYGYTF.

V usage is TRBV7-6 and J usage is TRBJ2-2; D unclear. The CDR3 spans 15 residues. Germline values: CDR1 SGHVS, CDR2 FNYEAQ. V was trimmed by 10 bases and J by 3 bases, leaving 18 bases between them. The CDR3 DNA reads as TGTGCCACCGCCAGGCAGTGGATTGACACCGGGGAGCTGTTTTTT. This translates into CATARQWIDTGELFF.

The rearrangement joins TRBV7-2 to TRBJ1-1, with a possible D match to TRBD1 (5 bases). CDR3 length: 15 residues. In germline, CDR1 is SGHTA, CDR2 FQGNSA. V lost 2 bases and J lost 3, with 13 bases in between. The DNA of the CDR3 is TGTGCCAGCAGCTTAACGGCAGGGTTTGACACTGAAGCTTTCTTT. This codes for CASSLTAGFDTEAFF.

The chain uses TRBV10-1 and TRBJ2-1; D might be TRBD2 (6 bases). CDR1 is WNHNN and CDR2 is SYGVQD in the germline V gene (reference sequence). Trimming pared 3 bases from V and 8 bases from J, leaving 14 bases between. This CDR3 is 14 amino acids long. CDR3 region: CASSETSISDEQFF. In DNA form, the CDR3 reads TGCGCCAGCAGTGAAACTAGCATTTCCGATGAGCAGTTCTTC.

The count of this clone is one. V usage is TRBV28 and J usage is TRBJ1-5, with 9 bases fitting TRBD1. There are 16 residues in the CDR3. Germline V gene data show CDR1 as MDHEN and CDR2 as SYDVKM. V gave up 2 bases and J gave up 0 bases; unmatched junction bases: 2. This CDR3 reads CASSLKQGASNQPQHF. CDR3 bases: TGTGCCAGCAGTTTAAAACAGGGGGCTAGCAATCAGCCCCAGCATTTT.